This entry describes one T cell receptor (beta chain). Antigen specificity is unknown. CDR3 length: 13 amino acids. V lost 4 bases to trimming and J lost 7 bases; unmatched junction nucleotides: 4. Germline V CDR1 and CDR2: SNHLY, FYNNEI. Repertoires were generated with immunoSEQ multiplex PCR, while TCRdb's copy carries only in-frame clones and drops some. The sample consists of about 82,000 clones, around 86% of them appearing once. The data belong to a study of glioma-infiltrating T cells after dendritic cell vaccination. Overall study context: Dendritic cell vaccine was injected intradermally three times, biweekly. Study outcomes and limitations: Few patients contributed both blood and tumor specimens.

Time point in this sample: after dendritic cell vaccination, including at tumor progression/relapse. Fresh-frozen tumor tissue and more than two years of survival data were available for all. The origin of this receptor is a human donor with glioblastoma. The chain has TRBV2 and TRBJ2-3, with 8 bases matching TRBD1. The sample was blood, taken after dendritic cell vaccination. This CDR3 reads CASSGTGGNTQYF. The CDR3 DNA reads TGTGCCAGCAGTGGTACAGGGGGAAATACGCAGTATTTT.